One TCR beta chain is described in this entry. The antigen it recognizes is unknown. No base quality information exists; no much larger clone differs at one position. Each PCR received spiked-in synthetic TCR analog templates so that absolute template abundance could be estimated from read counts. The immunoSEQ assay was used to amplify TCRbeta CDR3 regions from genomic DNA with bias-controlled V and J gene primers. Rearranged TCRbeta segments were sequenced at approximately 20X coverage. Per the original workflow: Sequencing errors were corrected by clustering, and CDR3s were annotated against IMGT so that V, D and J genes could be assigned. Out-of-frame and stop-codon sequences were excluded, and only productive TCRbeta rearrangements were used in downstream analyses. Clonality was calculated as one minus the Shannon entropy normalized by the log of the number of unique productive sequences. Clones differing between time points or between blood and tumor were identified by Fisher's exact test with Benjamini-Hochberg correction at adjusted p below 0.01. Here the immuneACCESS table is served through TCRdb, limited to in-frame sequences with V and J called. Missing clones are a known gap in these copies; in checked studies unresolved V genes cover under half, and the rest lacks a known reason. V, J and clone size derive from that table, while D and trimming were established from the DNA sequence. This sample holds tens of thousands of clones; about 83% were observed only once. The ten largest clonotypes hold under 15% of the sample.

This entry is derived from a study of PD-L1 blockade in urothelial cancer (dated by TCRdb to the late 2010s). About the full investigation: Therapy was started at some point between 2014 and 2016 for all patients, and atezolizumab 1,200 mg was administered intravenously every 3 weeks. About 85% of the 29 patients were identified as males with urothelial cancer of bladder origin, and a prior smoking history was reported by 18 of 29 patients. Progression-free survival longer than 6 months counted as durable clinical benefit, and TCR features were additionally tested against both progression-free and overall survival. In the same patients who had TCR sequencing, pretreatment tumors also underwent whole exome sequencing and RNA sequencing. Pretreatment tumor samples and matched peripheral blood, collected serially before and after atezolizumab treatment, underwent TCR sequencing. An exploratory multi-omic analysis was conducted of the somatic, immune and clinical correlates of response to PD-L1 blockade with atezolizumab in urothelial cancer. Patients had an ECOG performance status of 0 or 1 and had received between 0 and 3 prior chemotherapy regimens. Durable clinical benefit was achieved by nine patients but not by the remaining 20. Blood samples gave a median of about 150,000 T cells and approximately 85,000 unique TCRs, with a median clonality of about 0.078. Blood samples were analyzed at two time points: 3 weeks after treatment start (second dose) and 6 weeks after treatment start. Pretreatment blood TCR-seq was available for nearly 30 patients, at least one posttreatment blood collection was obtained for 25 or so patients, and tumor TCR-seq was available for 25 or so patients.

This specimen's time point label, per the study, means: pretreatment peripheral blood. The cohort included roughly 30 patients with locally advanced or metastatic urothelial carcinoma who were treated at Memorial Sloan Kettering on a trial protocol. Peripheral blood mononuclear cells were collected pretreatment and during treatment, with between 1 and 8 total time points obtained per patient. The Qiagen DNeasy Blood extraction kit was used to purify genomic DNA from total PBMCs and tumor samples. PBMCs were collected pretreatment and during treatment, and were isolated and stored as previously described. Taken from the germline V gene, the CDR1 and CDR2 loops are SGDLS and YYNGEE. The CDR3, cysteine through phenylalanine, is 13 amino acids long. Solely the CDR3 DNA is kept, with 39 bases framed from the first base. The V and J ends are trimmed by 5 bases and 4 bases, leaving 12 bases between them.

Points the paper makes about the study in general: Greater expansion of tumor-associated TCR clones in peripheral blood 3 weeks after the start of treatment was observed in patients with durable benefit (n of about 20, p = 0.022). Because the sample size was small (n of about 29) and many exploratory analyses were performed, the results are intended to be hypothesis-generating. A pretreatment peripheral blood TCR clonality below the median was linked to improved progression-free and overall survival.

The chain joins TRBV9 to TRBJ1-2; TRBD1 could be the D gene, as 6 bases match. The sequence was collected from a woman aged 60 to 75 with urothelial cancer. This sample comprised PBMCs, obtained around atezolizumab (anti-PD-L1) treatment. The nucleotides are TGTGCCAGCAGAAAAGGACAGTCCTATGGCTACACCTTC. Its protein is CASRKGQSYGYTF.